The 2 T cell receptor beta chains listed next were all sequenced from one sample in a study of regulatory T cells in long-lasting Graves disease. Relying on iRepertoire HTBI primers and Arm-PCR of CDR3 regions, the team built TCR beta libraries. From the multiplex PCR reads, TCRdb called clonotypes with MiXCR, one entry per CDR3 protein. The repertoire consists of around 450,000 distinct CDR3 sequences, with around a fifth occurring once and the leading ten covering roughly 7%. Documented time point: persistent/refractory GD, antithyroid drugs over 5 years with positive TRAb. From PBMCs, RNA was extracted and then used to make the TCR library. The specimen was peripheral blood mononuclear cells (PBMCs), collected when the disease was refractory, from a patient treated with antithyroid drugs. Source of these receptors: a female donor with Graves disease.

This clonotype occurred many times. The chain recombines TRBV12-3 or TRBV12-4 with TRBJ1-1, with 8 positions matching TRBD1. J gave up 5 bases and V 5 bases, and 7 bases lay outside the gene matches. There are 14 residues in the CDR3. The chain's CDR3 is CASSGTGGVTEAFF. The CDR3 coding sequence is TGTGCCAGCAGTGGAACAGGGGGGGTTACTGAAGCTTTCTTT.

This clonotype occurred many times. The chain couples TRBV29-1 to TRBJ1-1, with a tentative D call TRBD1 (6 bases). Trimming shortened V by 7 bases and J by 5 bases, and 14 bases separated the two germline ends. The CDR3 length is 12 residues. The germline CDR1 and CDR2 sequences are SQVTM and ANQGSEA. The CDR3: CSAGDIRTEAFF. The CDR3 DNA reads TGCAGCGCCGGGGACATCCGGACTGAAGCTTTCTTT.